The rows below give T cell receptor beta chains drawn from one sample of a study of T-cell memory formation after mild COVID-19. Via MiXCR, TCRdb re-called the 5' RACE reads, giving one row per CDR3 protein. This table holds roughly 340,000 distinct CDR3 sequences, around a fifth found once. Sequenced: PBMCs or a T cell subset sorted from them (not recorded which). The source is a man aged 18 to 30 who had mild COVID-19 (a few samples of this study predate the infection). Cell type and time point are not known. Both conserved end residues are part of each CDR3. The D gene is left open where the match is weak. Clone size is not always given. Where it is, it says once, few, many or a class for expanded clones.

v_gene	j_gene	d_gene	abundance	CDR3nt	CDR3aa
TRBV12-3/TRBV12-4	TRBJ1-6	TRBD1	-	TGTGCCAGCAGCCTCCGGACAGGGGGCAAAAGGAATAATTCACCCCTCCACTTT	CASSLRTGGKRNNSPLHF
TRBV5-1	TRBJ1-1	-	many	TGCGCCAGCAGCTTGGAGGTGAACACTGAAGCTTTCTTT	CASSLEVNTEAFF
TRBV6-5	TRBJ2-7	TRBD2	few	TGTGCCAGCAGTTACGGGCTAGCGGGCGGCTACGAGCAGTACTTC	CASSYGLAGGYEQYF
TRBV4-1	TRBJ2-3	-	many	TGCGCCAGCAGCCAAGAGGGCAGGAGCACAGATACGCAGTATTTT	CASSQEGRSTDTQYF
TRBV28	TRBJ2-3	-	-	TGTGCCAGCAGTTTATGGTCCGGGACACTAGATACGCAGTATTTT	CASSLWSGTLDTQYF
TRBV3-1	TRBJ1-2	TRBD1	-	TGTGCCAGCAGCCCCTCGGACAGGCGCCTCTATGGCTACACCTTC	CASSPSDRRLYGYTF
TRBV20-1	TRBJ1-5	TRBD1	-	TGCAGTGTCTCAGGGGGCGAGAATCAGCCCCAGCATTTT	CSVSGGENQPQHF
TRBV6-4	TRBJ2-1	TRBD2	medium-sized	TGTGCCAGCAGTGACTCGAGCGGGGGGGCAAATGAGCAGTTCTTC	CASSDSSGGANEQFF
TRBV7-6	TRBJ2-1	TRBD1	many	TGTGCCAGCAGCTTGGCCGGGACAGGGACCCCCAATGAGCAGTTCTTC	CASSLAGTGTPNEQFF
TRBV23-1	TRBJ1-5	-	-	TGCGCCAGCAGTCGGGCAGGGTCTCAGCCCCAGCATTTT	CASSRAGSQPQHF